Below, 9 T cell receptor beta chains from the same sample are listed, as sequenced in a study of tumor and adjacent non-tumor tissue in lung cancer. Three rounds of nested PCR, following a modified ARM-PCR protocol, produced the TCRbeta library. One entry per CDR3 protein, called by TCRdb with MiXCR from the multiplex PCR reads. The data show over 100,000 distinct CDR3 sequences, around 80% seen once. No cell sorting was done before RNA was extracted from the tissue. The sequencing input was lung tumor tissue. These receptors were collected from a woman aged 60 to 75 with non-small cell lung cancer.

The rearrangement joins TRBV29-1 to TRBJ2-2, with TRBD1 identical over 8 bases. Germline loops: CDR1 SQVTM, CDR2 ANQGSEA. This CDR3 spans 14 amino acids. The CDR3 bases are TGCAGTATTAATTGGCAGGGGGCAACCGGGGAGCTGTTTTTT. The encoded protein is CSINWQGATGELFF.

With regard to this clonotype: One junction end does not reproduce the germline sequence, and a read error may be involved. The chain employs TRBV11-2 and TRBJ1-5, with D uncertain. This CDR3 spans 13 amino acids. The germline V gene encodes CDR1 SGHAT and CDR2 FQNNGV. CDR3: CASGLPGDQPQHF. For the CDR3, the DNA is TGTGCCAGCGGCTTACCGGGTGATCAGCCCCAGCATTTT. Combining the CDR3 with reference TRBV11-2 and TRBJ1-5 gives the whole variable domain EAGVAQSPRYKIIEKRQSVAFWCNPISGHATLYWYQQILGQGPKLLIQFQNNGVVDDSQLPKDRFSAERLKGVDSTLKIQPAKLEDSAVYLCASGLPGDQPQHFGDGTRLSIL.

The CDR3 region is CASSPLSWGGHYNEQFF. Written as DNA, the CDR3 is TGTGCCAGCAGCCCCCTATCATGGGGGGGACACTACAATGAGCAGTTCTTC. The V and J genes are TRBV11-2 and TRBJ2-1, with a possible D match to TRBD2 (7 bases). Germline V CDR1 and CDR2: SGHAT, FQNNGV. The CDR3 is 17 residues long. With 5 bases removed from V and 3 bases from J, the gap between germline ends came to 20 bases.

This clonotype was seen just once. The chain links TRBV11-3 to TRBJ2-3; the match to TRBD2 covers 9 bases. The V segment lost 0 bases and the J segment 14 bases; nucleotides outside the gene matches: 12. This CDR3 is built from 15 residues. Germline V gene data show CDR1 as SGHNT and CDR2 as YENEEA. CDR3 sequence reads: CASSLEGLATDTRYF. The CDR3 DNA reads as TGTGCCAGCAGCTTAGAGGGACTAGCTACAGATACACGGTATTTT. Drawing the rest from reference TRBV11-3 and TRBJ2-3, the complete variable domain is EAGVVQSPRYKIIEKKQPVAFWCNPISGHNTLYWYLQNLGQGPELLIRYENEEAVDDSQLPKDRFSAERLKGVDSTLKIQPAELGDSAVYLCASSLEGLATDTRYFGPGTRLTVL.

Of note for this clonotype: Since no conserved phenylalanine or tryptophan closes the CDR3, a read error is the likely cause. V usage is TRBV29-1 and J usage is TRBJ1-2; D gene unclear. V was clipped by 2 bases and J by 1 base, with 11 bases between them. Germline V gene sequence: CDR1 SQVTM, CDR2 ANQGSEA. The CDR3 length is 14 residues. The CDR3 loop reads CSVERTEDNYGYTS. The CDR3 bases are TGCAGCGTTGAAAGGACGGAGGATAACTATGGCTACACCTCC.

On this clonotype: At one of its ends the junction is not consistent with the germline gene, which may arise from a read error. V usage is TRBV11-3 and J usage is TRBJ2-1; TRBD1 is a possible D gene (6 bases). The CDR3 contains 14 residues. Germline lookup yields CDR1 SGHNT and CDR2 YENEEA. The DNA of the CDR3 is TGTGCCAGCAGCCTGGGACATTCTCTCAATGAGCAGTTATTC. Amino acids: CASSLGHSLNEQLF.

The genes are TRBV11-2 and TRBJ1-2, with D possibly TRBD1 on 5 matching bases. Germline CDR1 is SGHAT and CDR2 is FQNNGV. CDR3 length equals 16 residues. Trimming removed 6 bases at V and 4 bases at J, with 21 bases between. CDR3 nucleotide sequence: TGTGCCAGCAGTCCATATGTGGCCCAGGGCGGCTATGGCTACACCTTC. It encodes CASSPYVAQGGYGYTF.

This clonotype was recorded a few times. A much larger clone sits a single nucleotide away, making a read error possible. This chain uses TRBV4-3 with TRBJ2-5; D possibly matches TRBD1 or TRBD2 (6 bases each). The V and J ends lost 0 bases and 4 bases respectively, with 15 bases between them. The CDR3 length is 16 residues. Germline V lookup: CDR1 LGHNA, CDR2 YSLEER. DNA for the CDR3: TGCGCCAGCAGCCAAGAGAAGGGGGGCCGAGTAGAGACCCAGTACTTC. Residues: CASSQEKGGRVETQYF.

With respect to this clonotype: A much larger clone differs from this one at a single base, so this may be a read error. The chain is built from TRBV20-1 and TRBJ2-7, with D perhaps matching TRBD1 or TRBD2 (6 bases each). The CDR3 totals 16 residues. CDR1 is DFQATT and CDR2 is SNEGSKA in the germline V gene (reference sequence). CDR3: CSAGRYGGGSSCEQYF. The CDR3 DNA sequence: TGCAGTGCTGGAAGATACGGAGGGGGGTCCTCCTGCGAGCAGTACTTC.